This passage covers 11 T cell receptor beta chains from one sample sequenced in a study of a mutant IDH1 vaccine in newly diagnosed glioma. Time point indicated: week 47, end of study. The study gave 300 ug of mutant IDH1 20-mer peptide per vaccine dose, with topical imiquimod. Clones were sequenced by immunoSEQ multiplex PCR, and TCRdb holds only the in-frame ones, with some missing. The sample lists tens of thousands of clones; roughly 90% were seen once. These receptors' targets are unknown. The source was PBMCs, collected from a glioma patient whose treatment included an IDH1 peptide vaccine. The receptors shown here come from a man aged 40-50 years with glioma.

The chain has TRBV28 and TRBJ2-2; D not resolved. The CDR3 is 14 residues long. Germline-derived CDR1 and CDR2 are MDHEN and SYDVKM. Trimming removed 6 bases from V and 7 bases from J, with 15 bases in between. The CDR3 DNA follows: TGTGCCAGCAGCCTTCGGTCCCGAGTCGGGGAGCTGTTTTTT. Translated: CASSLRSRVGELFF. Based on the CDR3 plus reference TRBV28 and TRBJ2-2, the full variable domain is DVKVTQSSRYLVKRTGEKVFLECVQDMDHENMFWYRQDPGLGLRLIYFSYDVKMKEKGDIPEGYSVSREKKERFSLILESASTNQTSMYLCASSLRSRVGELFFGEGSRLTVL.

The chain joins TRBV13 to TRBJ2-3, with 9 bases lining up with TRBD1. The trim removed 4 bases at V and 6 bases at J, leaving 26 bases unmatched. The germline V gene encodes CDR1 PRHDT and CDR2 FYEKMQ (reference sequence). This CDR3 is 21 amino acids long. CDR3 nucleotide sequence: TGTGCCAGCAGCTCCCAGTGGAAGGGGGGACAGGGTTTTGGCCTGGTCGATACGCAGTATTTT. It is translated as CASSSQWKGGQGFGLVDTQYF.

This clone was found once. This chain joins TRBV21-1 and TRBJ1-1. TRBV21-1 constitutes a pseudogene. The CDR3 runs to 15 residues. CDR3 DNA sequence: TGTGCCAGCAGCAAAGGTGGGGGGGATAGAGCTGAAGCTTTCTTT. Its protein is CASSKGGGDRAEAFF.

The chain has TRBV19 and TRBJ2-1; 11 positions match TRBD1. The V segment lost 6 bases and the J segment 0 bases; nucleotides outside the gene matches: 13. CDR1 and CDR2 from the germline V gene are LNHDA and SQIVND (reference sequence). This CDR3 region has 19 residues. The CDR3: CASREDRGQPLYSYNEQFF. As DNA, the CDR3 is TGTGCCAGTAGGGAGGACAGGGGGCAACCCCTTTACTCCTACAATGAGCAGTTCTTC.

The rearrangement joins TRBV7-6 to TRBJ1-1; 10 bases fit TRBD1. CDR1 is SGHVS, CDR2 FNYEAQ, per germline. J was trimmed by 1 base and V by 5 bases; bases with no gene match: 4. This CDR3 has 15 amino acids. The CDR3 nucleotides read TGTGCCAGCAGCCGAGGGGACAGGGGGAACACTGAAGCTTTCTTT. It translates to CASSRGDRGNTEAFF. Based on the CDR3 plus reference TRBV7-6 and TRBJ1-1, the full variable domain is GAGVSQSPRYKVTKRGQDVALRCDPISGHVSLYWYRQALGQGPEFLTYFNYEAQQDKSGLPNDRFSAERPEGSISTLTIQRTEQRDSAMYRCASSRGDRGNTEAFFGQGTRLTVV.

This chain connects TRBV4-2 to TRBJ1-3; D remains unclear. The CDR3 spans 18 residues. V was pared by 0 bases and J by 2 bases, with 17 bases between. Germline CDR1 is LGHNA and CDR2 is YNFKEQ. The DNA for the CDR3 is TGTGCCAGCAGCCAAGATGGTACGGGTGGGTCGACTGGAAACACCATATATTTT. This sequence encodes CASSQDGTGGSTGNTIYF.

This chain links TRBV7-2 with TRBJ1-5; no reliable D call. Trimming took off 2 bases at V and 4 bases at J, with 9 bases between the two ends. Per the germline V gene, CDR1 is SGHTA and CDR2 is FQGNSA. The CDR3 extends over 14 amino acids. CDR3 sequence (DNA): TGTGCCAGCAGCTTAACCTTCGGTAATCAGCCCCAGCATTTT. This translates into CASSLTFGNQPQHF.

This clone was counted only a few times. This chain uses TRBV11-2 with TRBJ2-2; the match to TRBD1 covers 7 bases. The CDR3 runs to 15 residues. Per germline, CDR1 SGHAT and CDR2 FQNNGV. The V gene end was trimmed by 5 bases and the J gene end by 6 bases; junction bases not matched to a gene: 9. The chain's CDR3 is CASSRLQGKAGELFF. The CDR3 DNA reads TGTGCCAGCAGCCGTTTACAGGGGAAAGCCGGGGAGCTGTTTTTT.

V usage is TRBV28 and J usage is TRBJ1-2, with D tentatively TRBD1 (6 bases). There are 14 residues in the CDR3. V lost 6 bases and J lost 6, with 17 bases in between. CDR1 is MDHEN, CDR2 SYDVKM, per germline. Here the CDR3 DNA reads TGTGCCAGCAGGGTCCAGGGGATCTCGGATGGCTACACCTTC. Translated, it gives CASRVQGISDGYTF.

The rearrangement uses TRBV10-3 and TRBJ1-5; a possible D gene is TRBD1 (6 bases). The V and J ends lost 7 bases and 1 base respectively, with 14 bases between them. Germline V gene lookup returns CDR1 ENHRY and CDR2 SYGVKD. The CDR3 consists of 15 residues. The DNA for the CDR3 is TGTGCCATCACCCGAAACAGGGAAAGCAATCAGCCCCAGCATTTT. This encodes CAITRNRESNQPQHF.

The chain carries TRBV28 and TRBJ1-1; the D gene is possibly TRBD1 (6 bases). Germline V gene lookup returns CDR1 MDHEN and CDR2 SYDVKM. V was shortened by 3 bases and J by 0 bases, with 17 bases between the two germline ends. The CDR3 totals 17 residues. In DNA, the CDR3 is TGTGCCAGCAGTTTGGGGGTTAACAGGGAGTTGAACACTGAAGCTTTCTTT. Its protein product is CASSLGVNRELNTEAFF.